This T cell receptor beta chain was retrieved from a study of T-cell reconstitution after alpha-beta-depleted transplantation in children. Unique molecular identifiers were used to barcode this TCRbeta library. TCRdb redid the calling of the PCR reads with MiXCR, one entry per CDR3 protein. The sample comprises about 410,000 distinct CDR3 sequences, approximately 20% of which are singletons, and over 3.5% rests with the top ten. V trimming: 0 bases; J trimming: 5 bases; junction bases outside the gene matches: 9. The CDR3 sequence is 16 residues long. CDR1 is SGHRS, CDR2 YFSETQ, per germline. The chain combines TRBV5-1 with TRBJ2-3, with 7 bases that match TRBD2. This material consisted of PBMCs from the stem cell graft donor, taken from the stem cell graft. The TCR originated in a human donor who donated a stem cell graft to a child with acute myeloid leukemia. The CDR3 reads CASSLGAGRGGDTQYF. The CDR3 region has the DNA TGCGCCAGCAGCTTGGGCGCGGGGAGGGGAGGAGATACGCAGTATTTT.